The next 17 T cell receptor beta chains were all read from a single sample in a study of molecular identifiers for immune sequencing clone quantification. MiXCR was run by TCRdb on the PCR reads, yielding one entry per CDR3 protein. Of more than 550,000 distinct CDR3 sequences listed, about 25% are singletons. Sequencing was carried out using naive CD8+ T cells from blood, with Jurkat cell RNA spiked in. The subset is: FACS-sorted CD8+CD4-CCR7+CD45RA+ naive T cells. The source is a human donor in good health. Some libraries in this study had Jurkat cell RNA spiked in.

This clonotype was seen more than once but under ten times. The V and J genes are TRBV7-7 and TRBJ2-2, with 9 bases matching TRBD1. Germline V gene lookup returns CDR1 SSHAT and CDR2 FNYEAQ (reference sequence). The CDR3 is 13 amino acids. The J segment lost 4 bases and the V segment lost 7 bases, leaving 1 base of the junction unmatched. The CDR3 protein is CASTGQGTGELFF. The CDR3 coding sequence is TGTGCCAGCACGGGACAGGGCACCGGGGAGCTGTTTTTT.

The V and J genes are TRBV11-3 and TRBJ1-2; D unclear. The CDR3 is 16 amino acids. V was clipped by 2 bases and J by 0 bases, with 13 bases between them. Germline V gene lookup returns CDR1 SGHNT and CDR2 YENEEA. The CDR3 bases are TGTGCCAGCAGCTTACCGGAAATCGACCCTAACTATGGCTACACCTTC. Translated: CASSLPEIDPNYGYTF.

The genes are TRBV20-1 and TRBJ2-3; D may match TRBD1 or TRBD2 (6 bases each). V lost 0 bases and J lost 4, with 26 bases in between. The germline gives CDR1 DFQATT, CDR2 SNEGSKA (reference sequence). CDR3 length: 19 residues. CDR3 in amino acids: CSARDGGMLDRSTPDTQYF. In DNA, the CDR3 is TGCAGTGCTAGAGACGGGGGCATGTTGGACCGTAGCACTCCAGATACGCAGTATTTT.

This clonotype was seen ten or more times. V and J are TRBV4-2 and TRBJ2-3; 11 bases are a match to TRBD2. V was clipped by 3 bases and J by 5 bases; unmatched bases: 13. CDR1 and CDR2 from the germline V gene are LGHNA and YNFKEQ. CDR3 length equals 18 residues. CDR3 residues: CASSQEILAGVSGDTQYF. CDR3 sequence (DNA): TGTGCCAGCAGCCAGGAGATACTAGCGGGAGTGTCGGGAGATACGCAGTATTTT.

V and J are TRBV12-3 or TRBV12-4 and TRBJ1-5; D remains ambiguous. Between the trimmed V and J ends, which lost 6 bases and 0 bases, there was a span of 18 bases. CDR3 size: 17 residues. The chain's CDR3 is CASSTHELSYSNQPQHF. CDR3 nucleotides: TGTGCCAGCAGCACCCACGAACTATCCTATAGCAATCAGCCCCAGCATTTT.

This clonotype was recorded a few times. J is TRBJ1-1 and V is TRBV30; D unresolved. CDR1 and CDR2 from the germline V gene are GTSNPN and SVGIG (reference sequence). V was clipped by 3 bases and J by 4 bases, with 12 bases between them. This CDR3 has 13 residues. The CDR3 sequence: CAWSVEASTEAFF. For the CDR3, the DNA is TGTGCCTGGAGCGTTGAGGCGTCCACTGAAGCTTTCTTT.

A word on this clonotype: A read error is possible here, since a much larger clone lies one base away. The chain has TRBV5-1 and TRBJ1-1; a possible D gene is TRBD1 (6 bases). This CDR3 is 16 amino acids long. The V and J ends lost 3 bases and 1 base respectively, with 16 bases between them. Per germline, CDR1 SGHRS and CDR2 YFSETQ. CDR3 sequence (DNA): TGCGCCAGCAGCTGGGACGTGGACAGATCGAACACTGAAGCTTTCTTT. It codes for CASSWDVDRSNTEAFF.

This clonotype turned up a few times. This chain joins TRBV29-1 and TRBJ1-2; possible D gene TRBD1, 5 bases. V was trimmed by 6 bases and J by 11 bases, leaving 13 bases between them. This CDR3 contains 10 residues. Germline loops: CDR1 SQVTM, CDR2 ANQGSEA. This CDR3 is CSVLPTDYTF. The CDR3 DNA reads as TGCAGCGTACTACCGACAGATTACACCTTC.

Concerning this clonotype itself: A much bigger clone sits one base away, suggesting this may be a read error. The conserved final phenylalanine or tryptophan is absent from the CDR3, which likely points to a read error. This sequence joins TRBV10-2 and TRBJ1-5; D not resolved. CDR1 is WSHSY, CDR2 SAAADI, per germline. The CDR3 sequence is 12 residues long. V dropped 6 bases and J dropped 4 bases, with 7 bases sitting between them. The CDR3 reads CASRDWNQPQHS. The CDR3 DNA reads as TGCGCCAGCAGGGATTGGAATCAGCCCCAGCATTCT.

This clonotype was found a few times. The chain is built from TRBV5-5 and TRBJ1-1; perhaps TRBD1 as D (6 bases). Germline values: CDR1 SGHKS, CDR2 YYEKEE (reference sequence). Trimming left V 0 bases short and J 5 bases short, with 14 bases between. The CDR3 length is 15 residues. The CDR3 sequence is CASSLGTGWLTEAFF. CDR3 bases: TGTGCCAGCAGCTTGGGTACAGGGTGGTTGACTGAAGCTTTCTTT.

To note about this clonotype: A much larger clonotype is one base distant, so this may be a read error. The V call is TRBV5-1, the J call TRBJ2-7, with 8 bases lining up with TRBD2. Germline CDR1 reads SGHRS; CDR2 reads YFSETQ. The CDR3 runs 15 residues. CDR3 loop: CTSSLSSGSSYEQYF. The CDR3 DNA is TGCACCAGCAGCTTGTCAAGCGGGAGTTCCTACGAGCAGTACTTC. The full variable domain, with the rest looked up from reference TRBV5-1 and TRBJ2-7, is KAGVTQTPRYLIKTRGQQVTLSCSPISGHRSVSWYQQTPGQGLQFLFEYFSETQRNKGNFPGRFSGRQFSNSRSEMNVSTLELGDSALYLCTSSLSSGSSYEQYFGPGTRLTVT.

This clonotype was recorded at least ten times. The genes are TRBV4-3 and TRBJ1-5; 8 bases are shared with TRBD1. J lost 6 bases, V lost 0 bases, and 4 bases had no gene match. The CDR3 consists of 15 residues. In germline, CDR1 is LGHNA, CDR2 YSLEER. The CDR3 reads CASSQDSTGGQPQHF. DNA for the CDR3: TGCGCCAGCAGCCAAGATAGCACAGGGGGTCAGCCCCAGCATTTT.

A note on this clonotype: A read error may produce the germline difference seen at one junction end. CDR3 protein: CVSSPGGGRLYEQYF. CDR3 DNA: TGTGTCAGCAGCCCAGGCGGGGGGCGACTATACGAGCAGTACTTC. The chain employs TRBV13 and TRBJ2-7; 8 nucleotides align to TRBD2. The CDR3 sequence is 15 residues long. Germline CDR1 PRHDT, CDR2 FYEKMQ (reference sequence).

In this sample, this clonotype turned up many times. The chain couples TRBV6-5 to TRBJ2-7; 9 bases fit TRBD2. CDR1 MNHEY and CDR2 SVGAGI come from the germline V gene. CDR3 length: 15 residues. The J segment lost 0 bases and the V segment lost 5 bases, leaving 5 bases of the junction unmatched. The CDR3 protein is CASSDSGGSSYEQYF. CDR3 nucleotide sequence: TGTGCCAGCAGTGATAGCGGGGGAAGCTCCTACGAGCAGTACTTC.

The J gene is TRBJ2-1, the V gene TRBV12-3 or TRBV12-4, with 9 bases matching TRBD2. The CDR3 is 16 amino acids. The junction had 6 bases not matched to a gene; V was cut back by 4 bases and J by 2 bases. CDR3 DNA sequence: TGTGCCAGCAGTTATGGGGCTAGCGGGACCTACAATGAGCAGTTCTTC. Protein sequence: CASSYGASGTYNEQFF.

As for this clonotype: One junction end does not reproduce the germline sequence, and a read error may be involved. This chain uses TRBV24-1 with TRBJ2-1, with D possibly being TRBD2 (5 bases). This CDR3 contains 15 residues. Looked up from germline, CDR1 is KGHDR and CDR2 is SFDVKD. CDR3 nucleotides: TGTGCCACCCAAGAGGGAAGCAGCTCCCACAATGAGCAGTTCTTC. It codes for CATQEGSSSHNEQFF.

On this clonotype: This sequence may be a read error, since a much larger clone differs from it by one base. Since no conserved phenylalanine or tryptophan closes the CDR3, a read error is the likely cause. The chain uses TRBV2 and TRBJ1-5, with 8 bases fitting TRBD1. Trimming cost V 7 bases and J 6 bases; bases outside gene matches: 11. The CDR3 contains 15 residues. CDR1 is SNHLY and CDR2 is FYNNEI in the germline V gene. Here the CDR3 reads CASKSGGGGRQPQHL. In DNA form, the CDR3 reads TGTGCCAGCAAGTCAGGGGGCGGAGGACGTCAGCCCCAGCATCTT.